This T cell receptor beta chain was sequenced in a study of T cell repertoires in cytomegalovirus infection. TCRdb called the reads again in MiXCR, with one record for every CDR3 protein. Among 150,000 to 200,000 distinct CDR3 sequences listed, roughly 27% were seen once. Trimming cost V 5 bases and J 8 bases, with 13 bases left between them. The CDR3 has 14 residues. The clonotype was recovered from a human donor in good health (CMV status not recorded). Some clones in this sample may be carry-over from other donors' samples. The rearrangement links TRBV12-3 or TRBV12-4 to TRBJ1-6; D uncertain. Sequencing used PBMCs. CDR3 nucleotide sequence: TGTGCCAGCAGTCCCATGGGCAGAGATTCACCCCTCCACTTT. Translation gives CASSPMGRDSPLHF.